This TCR beta chain was identified during a study of blood T cells in healthy people across ages. Whole-study findings and limits: Per million T cells, the diversity of TCR beta decreased roughly linearly as age advanced. Both naive CD4+ cell counts and diversity were greater in long-lived donors than in aged donors.

Trimming left V 0 bases short and J 0 bases short, with 9 bases between. The CDR3 loop spans 17 amino acids. Germline V gene lookup returns CDR1 MNHEY and CDR2 SVGAGI. Worth noting for this clonotype: Its target is unknown.

Then a second PCR, running about 6 to 12 cycles, was carried out with a sample-barcoded 5' primer and a J-beta primer mix. TCRdb used MiXCR to reprocess the 5' RACE reads, holding one entry per CDR3 protein. The sample holds 600,000 to 850,000 distinct CDR3 sequences, roughly 44% seen once. The TCR was taken from an older woman in good health. Sequenced: blood. This chain connects TRBV6-5 to TRBJ2-6; no clear D gene. In nucleotides, the CDR3 is TGTGCCAGCAGTTACTCAGGGCAGCCCTCTGGGGCCAACGTCCTGACTTTC. Amino acids: CASSYSGQPSGANVLTF.